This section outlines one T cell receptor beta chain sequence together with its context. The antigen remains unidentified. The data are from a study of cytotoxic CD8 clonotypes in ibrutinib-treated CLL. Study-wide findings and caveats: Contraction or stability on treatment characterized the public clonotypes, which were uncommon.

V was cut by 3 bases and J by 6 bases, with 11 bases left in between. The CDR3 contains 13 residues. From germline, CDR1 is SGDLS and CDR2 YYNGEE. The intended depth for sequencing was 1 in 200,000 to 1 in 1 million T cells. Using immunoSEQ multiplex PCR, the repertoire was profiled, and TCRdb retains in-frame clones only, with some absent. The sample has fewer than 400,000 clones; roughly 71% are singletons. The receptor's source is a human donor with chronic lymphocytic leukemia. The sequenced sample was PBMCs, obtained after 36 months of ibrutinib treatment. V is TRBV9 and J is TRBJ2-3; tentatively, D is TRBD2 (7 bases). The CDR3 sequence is CASSAGGLDTQYF. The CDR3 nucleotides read TGTGCCAGCAGCGCCGGGGGGCTGGATACGCAGTATTTT.